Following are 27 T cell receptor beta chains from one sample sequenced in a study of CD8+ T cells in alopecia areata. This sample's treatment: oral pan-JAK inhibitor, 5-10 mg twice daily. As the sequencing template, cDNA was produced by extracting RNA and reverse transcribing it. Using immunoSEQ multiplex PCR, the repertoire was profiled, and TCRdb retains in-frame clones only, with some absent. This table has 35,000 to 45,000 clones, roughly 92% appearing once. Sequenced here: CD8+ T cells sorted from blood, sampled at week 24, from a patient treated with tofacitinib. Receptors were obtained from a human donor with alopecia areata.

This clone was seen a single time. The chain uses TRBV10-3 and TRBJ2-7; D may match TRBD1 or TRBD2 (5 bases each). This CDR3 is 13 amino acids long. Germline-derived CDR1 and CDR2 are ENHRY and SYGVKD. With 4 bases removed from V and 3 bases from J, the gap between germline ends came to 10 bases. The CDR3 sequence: CAISGDGNYEQYF. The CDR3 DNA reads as TGTGCCATCAGTGGGGACGGAAACTACGAGCAGTACTTC.

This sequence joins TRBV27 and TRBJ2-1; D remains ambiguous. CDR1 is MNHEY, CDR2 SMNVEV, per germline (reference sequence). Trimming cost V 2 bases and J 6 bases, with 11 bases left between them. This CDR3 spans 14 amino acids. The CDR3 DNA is TGTGCCAGCAGTTTAGGGGTGTCAACCAATGAGCAGTTCTTC. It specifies CASSLGVSTNEQFF.

Here the CDR3 DNA reads TGTGCCAGCAGTCCCCTCGGCAGGGCCACAGATACGCAGTATTTT. Its protein is CASSPLGRATDTQYF. The rearrangement joins TRBV6-5 to TRBJ2-3, with a weak D call TRBD1 (5 bases). The CDR3 totals 15 residues. Germline V gene sequence: CDR1 MNHEY, CDR2 SVGAGI. Trimming cost V 5 bases and J 2 bases, with 14 bases left between them.

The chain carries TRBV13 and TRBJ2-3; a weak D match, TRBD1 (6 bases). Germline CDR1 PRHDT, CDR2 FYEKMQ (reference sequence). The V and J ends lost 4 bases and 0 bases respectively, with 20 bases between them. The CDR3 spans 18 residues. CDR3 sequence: CASSYLDAGVLSTDTQYF. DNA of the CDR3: TGTGCCAGCAGCTACTTAGATGCAGGGGTTCTTAGCACAGATACGCAGTATTTT. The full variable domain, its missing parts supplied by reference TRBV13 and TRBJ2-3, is AAGVIQSPRHLIKEKRETATLKCYPIPRHDTVYWYQQGPGQDPQFLISFYEKMQSDKGSIPDRFSAQQFSDYHSELNMSSLELGDSALYFCASSYLDAGVLSTDTQYFGPGTRLTVL.

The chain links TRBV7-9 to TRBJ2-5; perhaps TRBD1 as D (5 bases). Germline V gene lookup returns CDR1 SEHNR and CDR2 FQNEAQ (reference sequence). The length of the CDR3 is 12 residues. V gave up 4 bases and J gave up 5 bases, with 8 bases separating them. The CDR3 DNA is TGTGCCAGCAGCTGGAAGGGGGAGACCCAGTACTTC. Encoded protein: CASSWKGETQYF.

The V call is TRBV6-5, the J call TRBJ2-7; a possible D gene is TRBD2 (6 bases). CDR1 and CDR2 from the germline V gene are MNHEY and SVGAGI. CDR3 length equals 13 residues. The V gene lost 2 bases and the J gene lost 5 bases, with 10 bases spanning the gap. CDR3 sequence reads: CASSYGGSDEQYF. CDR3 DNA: TGTGCCAGCAGTTACGGAGGGAGCGACGAGCAGTACTTC.

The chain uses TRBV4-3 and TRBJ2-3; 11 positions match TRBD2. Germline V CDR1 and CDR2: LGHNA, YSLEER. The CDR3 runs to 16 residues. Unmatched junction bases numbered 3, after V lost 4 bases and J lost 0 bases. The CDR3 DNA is TGCGCCAGCAGCCTGAGGACTAGCGGGAGCACAGATACGCAGTATTTT. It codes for CASSLRTSGSTDTQYF.

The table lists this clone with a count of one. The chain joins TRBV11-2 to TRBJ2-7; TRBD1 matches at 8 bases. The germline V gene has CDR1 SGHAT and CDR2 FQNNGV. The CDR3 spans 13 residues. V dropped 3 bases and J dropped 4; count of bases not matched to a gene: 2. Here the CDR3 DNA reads TGTGCCAGCAGCTTGGGACAGGAGTACGAGCAGTACTTC. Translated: CASSLGQEYEQYF.

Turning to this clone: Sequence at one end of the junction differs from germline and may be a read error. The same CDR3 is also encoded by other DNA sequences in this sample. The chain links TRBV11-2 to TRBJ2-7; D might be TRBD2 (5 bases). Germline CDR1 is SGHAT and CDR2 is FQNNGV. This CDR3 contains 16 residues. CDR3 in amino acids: CASSHSFGEASYEQYF. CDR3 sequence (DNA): TGCGCCAGCAGCCATTCGTTCGGGGAAGCGTCCTACGAGCAGTACTTC. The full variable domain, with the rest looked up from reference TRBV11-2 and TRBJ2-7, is EAGVAQSPRYKIIEKRQSVAFWCNPISGHATLYWYQQILGQGPKLLIQFQNNGVVDDSQLPKDRFSAERLKGVDSTLKIQPAKLEDSAVYLCASSHSFGEASYEQYFGPGTRLTVT.

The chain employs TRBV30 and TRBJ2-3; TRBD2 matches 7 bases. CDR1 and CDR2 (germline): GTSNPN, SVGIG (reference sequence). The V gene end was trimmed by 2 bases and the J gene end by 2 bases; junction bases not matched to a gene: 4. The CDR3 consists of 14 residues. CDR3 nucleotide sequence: TGTGCCTGGAGTTTCGCGGGGGTCACAGATACGCAGTATTTT. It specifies CAWSFAGVTDTQYF.

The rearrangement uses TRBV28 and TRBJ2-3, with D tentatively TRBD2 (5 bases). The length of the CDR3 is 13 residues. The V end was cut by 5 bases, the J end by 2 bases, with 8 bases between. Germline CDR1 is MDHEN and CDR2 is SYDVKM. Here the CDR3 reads CASSPGNTDTQYF. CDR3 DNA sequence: TGTGCCAGCAGTCCCGGGAACACAGATACGCAGTATTTT.

The CDR3 reads CASMGTGSGEQYF. In DNA form, the CDR3 reads TGTGCCAGCATGGGGACAGGTTCGGGAGAGCAGTACTTC. The V and J genes are TRBV27 and TRBJ2-7; the match to TRBD1 covers 8 bases. Germline CDR1 reads MNHEY; CDR2 reads SMNVEV (reference sequence). CDR3 length: 13 residues. V trimming: 7 bases; J trimming: 7 bases; junction bases outside the gene matches: 9.

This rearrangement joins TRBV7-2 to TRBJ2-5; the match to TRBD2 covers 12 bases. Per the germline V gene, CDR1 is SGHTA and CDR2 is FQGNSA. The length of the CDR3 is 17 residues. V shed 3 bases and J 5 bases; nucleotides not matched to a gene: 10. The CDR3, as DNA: TGTGCCAGCAGCTTGGGAGGACTAGCGGGGAGCCAGGAGACCCAGTACTTC. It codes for CASSLGGLAGSQETQYF.

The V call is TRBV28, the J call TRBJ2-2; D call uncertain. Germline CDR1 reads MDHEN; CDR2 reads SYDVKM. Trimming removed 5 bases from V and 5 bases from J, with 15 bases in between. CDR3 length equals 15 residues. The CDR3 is CASSRTALGTGELFF. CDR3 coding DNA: TGTGCCAGCAGTCGGACGGCCCTGGGAACCGGGGAGCTGTTTTTT.

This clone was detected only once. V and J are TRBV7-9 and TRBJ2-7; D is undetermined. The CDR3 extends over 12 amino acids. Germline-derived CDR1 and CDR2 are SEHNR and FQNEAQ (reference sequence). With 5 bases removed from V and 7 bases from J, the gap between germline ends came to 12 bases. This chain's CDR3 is CASSPDLKEQYF. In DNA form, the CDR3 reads TGTGCCAGCAGCCCGGATCTAAAAGAGCAGTACTTC.

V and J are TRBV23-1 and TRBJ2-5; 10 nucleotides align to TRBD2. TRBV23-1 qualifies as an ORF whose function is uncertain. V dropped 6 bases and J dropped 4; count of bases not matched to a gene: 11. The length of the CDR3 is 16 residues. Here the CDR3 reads CASSPILAGKAETQYF. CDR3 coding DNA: TGCGCCAGCAGCCCTATACTAGCGGGGAAGGCAGAGACCCAGTACTTC.

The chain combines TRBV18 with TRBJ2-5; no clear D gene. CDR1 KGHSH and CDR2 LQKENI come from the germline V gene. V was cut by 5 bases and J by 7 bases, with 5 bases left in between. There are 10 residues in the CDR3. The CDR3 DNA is TGTGCCAGCTCAGATGGGACCCAGTACTTC. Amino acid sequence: CASSDGTQYF.

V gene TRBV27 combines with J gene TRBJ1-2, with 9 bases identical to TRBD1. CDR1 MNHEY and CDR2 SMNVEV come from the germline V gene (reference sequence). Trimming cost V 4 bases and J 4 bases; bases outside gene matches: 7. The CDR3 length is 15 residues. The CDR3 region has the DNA TGTGCCAGCAGTTGGGGACAGGGAAACCTCTATGGCTACACCTTC. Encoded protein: CASSWGQGNLYGYTF.

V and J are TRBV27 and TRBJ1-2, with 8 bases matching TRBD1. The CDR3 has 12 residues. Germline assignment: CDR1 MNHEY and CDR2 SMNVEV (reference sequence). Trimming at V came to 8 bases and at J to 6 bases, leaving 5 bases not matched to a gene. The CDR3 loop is CASWTGTDGYTF. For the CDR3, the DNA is TGTGCCAGCTGGACAGGGACGGATGGCTACACCTTC.

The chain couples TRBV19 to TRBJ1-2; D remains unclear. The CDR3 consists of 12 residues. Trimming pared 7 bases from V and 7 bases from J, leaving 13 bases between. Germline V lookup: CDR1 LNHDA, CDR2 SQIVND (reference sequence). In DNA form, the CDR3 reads TGTGCCAGTATGCAAGGCTCGGGTGGCTACACCTTC. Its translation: CASMQGSGGYTF. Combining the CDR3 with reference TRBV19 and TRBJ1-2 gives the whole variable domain DGGITQSPKYLFRKEGQNVTLSCEQNLNHDAMYWYRQDPGQGLRLIYYSQIVNDFQKGDIAEGYSVSREKKESFPLTVTSAQKNPTAFYLCASMQGSGGYTFGSGTRLTVV.

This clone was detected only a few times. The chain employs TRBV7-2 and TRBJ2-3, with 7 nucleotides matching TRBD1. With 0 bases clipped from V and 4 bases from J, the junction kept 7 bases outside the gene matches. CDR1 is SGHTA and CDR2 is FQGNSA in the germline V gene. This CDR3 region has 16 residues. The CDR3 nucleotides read TGTGCCAGCAGCTTAGCACAGGGACAGTTTGCAGATACGCAGTATTTT. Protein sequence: CASSLAQGQFADTQYF. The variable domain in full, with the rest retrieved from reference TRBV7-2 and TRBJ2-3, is GAGVSQSPSNKVTEKGKDVELRCDPISGHTALYWYRQSLGQGLEFLIYFQGNSAPDKSGLPSDRFSAERTGGSVSTLTIQRTQQEDSAVYLCASSLAQGQFADTQYFGPGTRLTVL.

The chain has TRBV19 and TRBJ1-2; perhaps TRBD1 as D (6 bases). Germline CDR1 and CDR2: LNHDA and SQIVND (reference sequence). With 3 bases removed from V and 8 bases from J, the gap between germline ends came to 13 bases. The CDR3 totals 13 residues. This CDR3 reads CASSIFTDRGYTF. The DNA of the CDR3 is TGTGCCAGTAGTATTTTCACGGACAGAGGCTACACCTTC.

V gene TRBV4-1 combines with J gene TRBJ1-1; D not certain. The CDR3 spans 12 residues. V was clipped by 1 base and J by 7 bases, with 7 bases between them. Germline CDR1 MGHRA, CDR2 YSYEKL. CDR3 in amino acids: CASSQGADEAFF. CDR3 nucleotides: TGCGCCAGCAGCCAAGGGGCGGATGAAGCTTTCTTT.

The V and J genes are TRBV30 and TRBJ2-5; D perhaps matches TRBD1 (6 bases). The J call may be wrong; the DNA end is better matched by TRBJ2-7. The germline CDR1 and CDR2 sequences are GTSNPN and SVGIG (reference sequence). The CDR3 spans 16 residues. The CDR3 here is CAWSPDPGTTDYEQYF. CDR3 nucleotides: TGTGCCTGGAGTCCCGACCCCGGGACAACGGACTACGAGCAGTACTTC.

The CDR3 nucleotides are TGTGCCAGCAGGGAGGACCGAAGACTTTACAATGAGCAGTTCTTC. It codes for CASREDRRLYNEQFF. This rearrangement joins TRBV7-3 to TRBJ2-1; maybe TRBD2 (5 bases). The CDR3 sequence is 15 residues long. Per the germline V gene, CDR1 is SGHTA and CDR2 is FQGTGA. Trimming took off 6 bases at V and 4 bases at J, with 16 bases between the two ends.

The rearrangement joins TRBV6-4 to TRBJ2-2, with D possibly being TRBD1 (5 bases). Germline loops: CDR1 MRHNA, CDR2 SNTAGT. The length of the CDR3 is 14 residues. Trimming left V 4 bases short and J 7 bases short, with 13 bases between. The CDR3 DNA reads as TGTGCCAGCAGTGGGACATCCGAGGTCGGGGAGCTGTTTTTT. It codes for CASSGTSEVGELFF.

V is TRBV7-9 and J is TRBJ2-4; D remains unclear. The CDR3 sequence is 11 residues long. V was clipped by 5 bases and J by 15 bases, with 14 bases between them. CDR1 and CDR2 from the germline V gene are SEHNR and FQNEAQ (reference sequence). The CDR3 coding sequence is TGTGCCAGCAGCCTCGAATCCGACCTGTACTTC. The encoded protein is CASSLESDLYF.